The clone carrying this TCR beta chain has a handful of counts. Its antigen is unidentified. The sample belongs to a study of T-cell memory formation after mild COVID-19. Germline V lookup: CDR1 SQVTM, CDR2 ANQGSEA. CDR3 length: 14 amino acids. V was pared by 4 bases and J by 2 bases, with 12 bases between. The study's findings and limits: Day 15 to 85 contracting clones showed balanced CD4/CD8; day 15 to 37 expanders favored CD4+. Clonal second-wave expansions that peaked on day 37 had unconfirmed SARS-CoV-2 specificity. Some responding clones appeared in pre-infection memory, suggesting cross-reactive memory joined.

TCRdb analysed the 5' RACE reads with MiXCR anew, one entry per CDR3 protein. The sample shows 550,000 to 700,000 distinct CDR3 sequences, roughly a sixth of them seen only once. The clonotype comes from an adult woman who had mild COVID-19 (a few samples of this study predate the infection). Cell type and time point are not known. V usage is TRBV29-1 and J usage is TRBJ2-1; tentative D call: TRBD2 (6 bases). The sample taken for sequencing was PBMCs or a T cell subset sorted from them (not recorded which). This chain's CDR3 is CSVVRPGAYNEQFF. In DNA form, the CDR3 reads TGCAGCGTTGTCCGACCGGGGGCCTACAATGAGCAGTTCTTC.